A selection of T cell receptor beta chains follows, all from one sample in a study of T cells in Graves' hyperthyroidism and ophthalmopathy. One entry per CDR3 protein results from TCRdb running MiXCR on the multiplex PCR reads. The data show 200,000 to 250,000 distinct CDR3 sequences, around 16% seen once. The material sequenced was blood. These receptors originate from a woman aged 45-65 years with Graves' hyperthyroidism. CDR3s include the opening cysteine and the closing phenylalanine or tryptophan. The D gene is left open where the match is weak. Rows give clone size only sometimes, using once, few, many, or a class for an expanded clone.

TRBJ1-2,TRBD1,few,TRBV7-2,TGTGCCAGCAGCAAAGGGACAGTATATGGCTACACCTTC,CASSKGTVYGYTF
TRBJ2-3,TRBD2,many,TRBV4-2,TGTGCCAGCGGGCCGCTAGCGGGGGAAAACACAGATACGCAGTATTTT,CASGPLAGENTDTQYF
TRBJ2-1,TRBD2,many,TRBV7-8,TGTGCCAGCAGCGCAACGACTAGCGGGGGATACAATGAGCAGTTCTTC,CASSATTSGGYNEQFF
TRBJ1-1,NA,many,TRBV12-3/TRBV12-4,TGTGCCAGCAGTCCCTCCGACCGGACTTGGGACACTGAAGCTTTCTTT,CASSPSDRTWDTEAFF
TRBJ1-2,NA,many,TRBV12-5,TGTGCTAGTGGTTTGCCGTCACAGGGAAACTATGGCTACACCTTC,CASGLPSQGNYGYTF
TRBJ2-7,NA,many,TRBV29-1,TGCAGCGTTGAGATGGAGGGGCCAGATGGGCAGTACTTC,CSVEMEGPDGQYF
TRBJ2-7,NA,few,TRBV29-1,TGCAGCGTTTTGGGGGAAGCCTCCGAGCAGTACTTC,CSVLGEASEQYF
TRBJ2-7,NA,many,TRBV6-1,TGTGCCAGCAGTGAACACAGGGACCACTACGAGCAGTACTTC,CASSEHRDHYEQYF
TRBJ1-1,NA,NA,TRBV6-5,TGTGCCAGCAGTCCGAACCTGGACAGGAACACTGAAGCTTTCTTT,CASSPNLDRNTEAFF
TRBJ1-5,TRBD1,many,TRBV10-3,TGTGCCATCAGTGCGGCAGGGGGCGATCAGCCCCAGCATTTT,CAISAAGGDQPQHF
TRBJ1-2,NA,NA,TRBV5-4,TGTGCCAGCAGCCCGGCTCGGGACGTTGGCTGCACCTTC,CASSPARDVGCTF
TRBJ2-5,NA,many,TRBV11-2,TGTGCCAGCAGAATGACGGGCTCCCGGGGCGAGACCCAGTACTTC,CASRMTGSRGETQYF
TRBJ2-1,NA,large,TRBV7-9,TGTGCCAGCAGCCCTAATTGGGGGGCCGGGGATGAGCAGTTCTTC,CASSPNWGAGDEQFF
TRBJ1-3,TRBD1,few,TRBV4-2,TGTGCCAGCAGCCAAGCATTTTCGATGACAGGGGGCGGTGGAAACACCATATATTTT,CASSQAFSMTGGGGNTIYF
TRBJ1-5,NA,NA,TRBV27,TGTGCCAGCAGTTTATACGGGGGGAGCGGCAATCAGCCCCAGCATTTT,CASSLYGGSGNQPQHF
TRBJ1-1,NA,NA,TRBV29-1,TGCAGCGTTGAAACCATCATGGGCACTGAAGCTTTCTTT,CSVETIMGTEAFF
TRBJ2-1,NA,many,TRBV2,TGTGCCAGCAGTCCAACCCGGACACCTACCAATGAGCAGTTCTTC,CASSPTRTPTNEQFF
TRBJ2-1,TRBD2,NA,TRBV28,TGTGCCAGCTCCTCGGGACTAGCGGGAGGCCGGGGCTCCTACAATGAGCAGTTCTTC,CASSSGLAGGRGSYNEQFF
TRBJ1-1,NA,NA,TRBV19,TGTGCCAGTAGCCCCACAGGAGTACCGGAAGCTTTCTTT,CASSPTGVPEAFF
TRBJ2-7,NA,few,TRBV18,TGTGCCAGCTCACCCTCGGCGGGCGAGCAGTACTTC,CASSPSAGEQYF
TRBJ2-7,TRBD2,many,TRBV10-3,TGTGCCATCAGTGAGCCTACTAGCGGGAGACGGGTCGAGCAGTACTTC,CAISEPTSGRRVEQYF
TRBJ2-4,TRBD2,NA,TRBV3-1,TGTGCCAGCAGCCAAGTATCTAGCGGGAGTTTCCACGGCATTCAGTACTTC,CASSQVSSGSFHGIQYF
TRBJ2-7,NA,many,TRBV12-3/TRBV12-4,TGTGCCAGCAGACGGGGGTCCTCCTACGAGCAGTACTTC,CASRRGSSYEQYF
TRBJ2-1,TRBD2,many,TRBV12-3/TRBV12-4,TGTGCCAGCAGACGACTAGCGGGAGGGCGAGATCCAAATGAGCAGTTCTTC,CASRRLAGGRDPNEQFF
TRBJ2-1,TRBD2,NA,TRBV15,TGTGCCACCAGCAAGGTAGCGGGAGATGAGCAGTTCTTC,CATSKVAGDEQFF
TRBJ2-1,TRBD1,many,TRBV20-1,TGCAGTGCTACGGCTCACCCGGGACAGGGGACCGGGAATGAGCAGTTCTTC,CSATAHPGQGTGNEQFF
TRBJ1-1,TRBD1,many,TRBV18,TGTGCCAGCTCACCATTCCAGGGGGAGTACACTGAAGCTTTCTTT,CASSPFQGEYTEAFF